This T cell receptor beta chain was documented in a study of identical twins. Findings of the study overall: The conclusions drew on cross-sectional statistical analysis instead of tracking the same donors. Analyses based on zero insertions could be partly confounded by invariant MAIT and iNKT cells. Twins shared beta out-of-frame sequences in excess, but this excess was weaker.

Germline CDR1 is ENHRY and CDR2 is SYGVKD. The CDR3 is 14 residues long. The V gene lost 1 base and the J gene lost 5 bases, with 12 bases spanning the gap. All donors were healthy, and all were Caucasian. MiXCR, run by TCRdb on the 5' RACE reads, gives a single entry per CDR3 protein. Among approximately 600,000 distinct CDR3 sequences listed, under 8.5% were seen once. This clonotype was found many times. Its antigen is unknown. A further study also used this sample, focusing on yellow fever vaccine responses in identical twins.

This clonotype originated in a woman aged 18-29 years in good health. The J gene is TRBJ2-7, the V gene TRBV10-3; TRBD2 is a possible D gene (6 bases). The sample taken for sequencing was PBMCs. This CDR3 is CAISEFGGSHEQYV. The CDR3 DNA reads as TGTGCCATCAGTGAGTTTGGGGGGTCCCACGAGCAGTACGTC.